This TCR beta chain was sequenced in a study of blood T cell repertoires in COVID-19. Study summary: Samples came from the United States, Italy and Spain, spanning acute and convalescent COVID-19.

Only in-frame clones appear in the TCRdb table, and some are missing; sequencing was by immunoSEQ multiplex PCR. In the table there are 260,000 or so clones, 65% to 85% of which are singletons. The V gene lost 6 bases and the J gene lost 2 bases, with 12 bases spanning the gap. The length of the CDR3 is 14 residues. Germline CDR1 reads MNHEY; CDR2 reads SMNVEV (reference sequence). The sequenced material came from peripheral blood. The chain has TRBV27 and TRBJ2-3, with a possible D match to TRBD2 (6 bases). The sequence derives from a man aged 80 or over with acute or convalescent COVID-19. CDR3 loop: CASRPGLNTDTQYF. DNA for the CDR3: TGTGCCAGCAGGCCGGGACTTAACACAGATACGCAGTATTTT.